The following is a T cell receptor beta chain sequence with its context. The CDR3 is made up of 15 amino acids. The trim removed 6 bases at V and 2 bases at J, leaving 3 bases unmatched. Germline assignment: CDR1 MNHEY and CDR2 SVGAGI. The data were taken from a study of blood T cell repertoires in COVID-19. Study summary: Researchers got acute and convalescent COVID-19 samples from the United States, Italy and Spain. Sample material is recorded as cDNA or gDNA derived from T cells, B-cell-depleted T cells, or PBMCs.

Original processing notes: Reference gene primers were amplified, and this amplification served to estimate nucleated cell counts. The method was immunoSEQ multiplex PCR; TCRdb's version includes in-frame clones alone and lacks a portion of them. That table is the source of V, J and clone size, and D and trimming were worked out from the DNA. The sample consists of roughly 69,000 clones, about three quarters of them appearing once. The specimen was peripheral blood. This rearrangement joins TRBV6-5 to TRBJ2-1; 11 bases match TRBD1. The sequence came from a human donor in a cohort sampled during active COVID-19. CDR3 region: CASSRTGGPYNEQFF. The CDR3 region has the DNA TGTGCCAGCAGCCGGACAGGGGGCCCCTACAATGAGCAGTTCTTC.